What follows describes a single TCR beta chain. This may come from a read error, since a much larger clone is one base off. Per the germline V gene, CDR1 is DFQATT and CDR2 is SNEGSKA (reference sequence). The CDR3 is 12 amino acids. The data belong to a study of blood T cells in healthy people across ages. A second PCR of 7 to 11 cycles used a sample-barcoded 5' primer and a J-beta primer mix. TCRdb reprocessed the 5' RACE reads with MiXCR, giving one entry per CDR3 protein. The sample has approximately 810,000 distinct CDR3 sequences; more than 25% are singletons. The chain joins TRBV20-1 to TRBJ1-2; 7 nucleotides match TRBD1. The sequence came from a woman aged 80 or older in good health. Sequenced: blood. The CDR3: CGWTGHSHGYTF. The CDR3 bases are TGCGGATGGACAGGACATTCCCATGGCTACACCTTC.